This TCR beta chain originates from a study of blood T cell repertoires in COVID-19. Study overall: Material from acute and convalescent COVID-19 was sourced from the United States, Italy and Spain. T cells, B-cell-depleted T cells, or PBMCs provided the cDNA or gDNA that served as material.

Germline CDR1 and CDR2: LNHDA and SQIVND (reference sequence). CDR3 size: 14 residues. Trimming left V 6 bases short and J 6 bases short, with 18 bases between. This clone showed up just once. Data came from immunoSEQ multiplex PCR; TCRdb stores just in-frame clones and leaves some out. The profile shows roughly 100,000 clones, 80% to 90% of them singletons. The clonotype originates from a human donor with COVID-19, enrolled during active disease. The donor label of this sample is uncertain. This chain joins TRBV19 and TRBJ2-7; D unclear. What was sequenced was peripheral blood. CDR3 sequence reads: CASSLYGSLGEQYF. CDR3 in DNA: TGTGCCAGTAGCCTATACGGGTCACTCGGCGAGCAGTACTTC.